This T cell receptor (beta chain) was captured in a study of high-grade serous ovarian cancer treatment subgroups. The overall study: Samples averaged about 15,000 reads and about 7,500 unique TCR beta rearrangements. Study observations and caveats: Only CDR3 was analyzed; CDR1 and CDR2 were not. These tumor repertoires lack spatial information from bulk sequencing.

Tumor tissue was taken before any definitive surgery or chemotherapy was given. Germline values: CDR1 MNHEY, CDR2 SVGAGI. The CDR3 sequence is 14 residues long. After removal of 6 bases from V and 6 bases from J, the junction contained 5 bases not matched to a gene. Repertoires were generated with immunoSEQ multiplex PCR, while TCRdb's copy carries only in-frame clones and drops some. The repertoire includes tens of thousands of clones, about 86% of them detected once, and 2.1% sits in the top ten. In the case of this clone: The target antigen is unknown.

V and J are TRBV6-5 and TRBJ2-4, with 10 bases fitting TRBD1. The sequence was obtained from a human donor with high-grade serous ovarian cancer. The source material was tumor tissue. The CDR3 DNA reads TGTGCCAGCAGAGGGGACAGGGGAGGAAACATTCAGTACTTC. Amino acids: CASRGDRGGNIQYF.